The 3 T cell receptor beta chains below were found in one sample sequenced in a study of regulatory T cells in long-lasting Graves disease. Construction of TCR beta libraries relied on iRepertoire HTBI primers and on Arm-PCR targeting CDR3 regions. TCRdb re-called the multiplex PCR reads with MiXCR, one entry per CDR3 protein. The table includes 350,000 to 450,000 distinct CDR3 sequences, roughly 20% detected once. Time point given: persistent/refractory GD, antithyroid drugs over 5 years with positive TRAb. There was RNA extracted from PBMCs, and the TCR library was made from it. The specimen comprised peripheral blood mononuclear cells (PBMCs), sampled when the disease was refractory, from a patient treated with antithyroid drugs. The receptors here all came from a female donor with Graves disease.

This clonotype was detected a few times. This chain uses TRBV20-1 with TRBJ1-1; D perhaps matches TRBD1 (5 bases). Trimming pared 3 bases from V and 2 bases from J, leaving 16 bases between. This CDR3 region has 15 residues. Germline CDR1 reads DFQATT; CDR2 reads SNEGSKA (reference sequence). The CDR3 region is CSASHRRRINTEAFF. The DNA of the CDR3 is TGCAGTGCTAGTCACAGGCGGCGGATTAACACTGAAGCTTTCTTT.

This clonotype appeared many times. The chain couples TRBV6-1 to TRBJ1-1; possibly TRBD1 for D (5 bases). The CDR3 covers 14 residues. V lost 7 bases, J lost 6 bases, and 18 bases lay in between. Germline V gene data show CDR1 as MNHNS and CDR2 as SASEGT. The CDR3 loop reads CASIRPTGTAEAFF. CDR3 sequence (DNA): TGTGCCAGCATACGGCCAACGGGGACCGCTGAAGCTTTCTTT.

This chain uses TRBV7-9 with TRBJ2-5; D is unresolved. The CDR3 covers 14 residues. V lost 1 base and J lost 5, with 11 bases in between. The germline CDR1 and CDR2 sequences are SEHNR and FQNEAQ (reference sequence). This chain's CDR3 is CASSLEPSWETQYF. The CDR3, as DNA: TGTGCCAGCAGCTTAGAACCCTCTTGGGAGACCCAGTACTTC.